Here is one T cell receptor beta chain with its context. Its antigen is not identified. The data belong to a study of T cell repertoires in aging, cancer and after chemotherapy. General observations from the study: No conclusions about immunological memory after chemotherapy can be drawn from the repertoire data. In cancer patients, declining TCR diversity with age involved lost richness and lost evenness.

Amplification of TCR beta used genomic DNA extracted from peripheral blood. A mixed TRB-A/B primer pool amplified rearranged TRB by multiplex touch-down PCR. TCRdb re-called the multiplex PCR reads with MiXCR, one entry per CDR3 protein. The table shows fewer than 10,000 distinct CDR3 sequences, with about two fifths occurring only once. Trimming cost V 1 base and J 4 bases, with 10 bases left between them. CDR3 length: 14 amino acids. The germline V gene encodes CDR1 LNHNV and CDR2 YYDKDF (reference sequence). The TCR was taken from a human donor with a solid tumor. The sample comprised blood. V is TRBV15 and J is TRBJ1-2, with D perhaps matching TRBD1 (6 bases). This CDR3 reads CATSRGGQLYGYTF. For the CDR3, the DNA is TGTGCCACCAGCAGAGGGGGGCAGCTCTATGGCTACACCTTC. The full variable domain, with the rest looked up from reference TRBV15 and TRBJ1-2, is DAMVIQNPRYQVTQFGKPVTLSCSQTLNHNVMYWYQQKSSQAPKLLFHYYDKDFNNEADTPDNFQSRRPNTSFCFLDIRSPGLGDTAMYLCATSRGGQLYGYTFGSGTRLTVV.